A selection of T cell receptor beta chains follows, all from one sample in a study of blood T cell repertoires in COVID-19. The data were produced by immunoSEQ multiplex PCR, yet TCRdb's version contains in-frame clones alone and is incomplete. The sample includes hundreds of thousands of clones, around nine tenths of them seen just once. The specimen was PBMCs or T cells enriched from blood (not recorded which). All receptors come from a woman aged 30 to 39 who had recovered from COVID-19. CDR3s include the opening cysteine and the closing phenylalanine or tryptophan. A D gene is named only where the DNA matches it firmly. Part of the rows lack a size; the others show once, few, many or a class for expanded clones.

- | TRBJ1-1 | TRBV5-1 | - | TGCGCCAGCAGCTTGGTCCCACAGCAGAACACTGAAGCTTTCTTT | CASSLVPQQNTEAFF
- | TRBJ1-1 | TRBV19 | - | TGTGCCAGTAGTATTCGGGTCCTGAACACTGAAGCTTTCTTT | CASSIRVLNTEAFF
once | TRBJ1-5 | TRBV5-1 | - | TGCGCCAGCAGTCTTGACAGTTATAGCAATCAGCCCCAGCATTTT | CASSLDSYSNQPQHF
- | TRBJ2-7 | TRBV11-2 | - | TGTGCCAGCAGCTTAGCCGAGGGGGGGGTCCACGAGCAGTACTTC | CASSLAEGGVHEQYF
- | TRBJ2-7 | TRBV7-2 | - | TGTGCCAGCAGCTTAGGGTTGGAGCAAAGCGAGCAGTACTTC | CASSLGLEQSEQYF
- | TRBJ2-3 | TRBV27 | TRBD1 | TGTGCCAGCAGTTTAGAGGGGGCCCCCACAGATACGCAGTATTTT | CASSLEGAPTDTQYF
- | TRBJ2-7 | TRBV9 | - | TGTGCCAGCAGCGTAGCCAGCCCCGCGGGAGAGCAGTACTTC | CASSVASPAGEQYF
once | TRBJ1-2 | TRBV15 | - | TGTGCCACCAGCAGAGATGGCCCCCTGGGGCGTAGAGGCTACACCTTC | CATSRDGPLGRRGYTF
- | TRBJ1-4 | TRBV19 | - | TGTGCCAGTCGAAATGGAGGGGAAAAACTGTTTTTT | CASRNGGEKLFF
- | TRBJ1-1 | TRBV14 | - | TGTGCCAGCAGGGGTAACAGTCCTGAAGCTTTCTTT | CASRGNSPEAFF
- | TRBJ2-4 | TRBV27 | TRBD1 | TGTGCCAGCAGTCCATCGACAGGGGGCGTCGTGGCCAAAAACATTCAGTACTTC | CASSPSTGGVVAKNIQYF
- | TRBJ2-7 | TRBV10-3 | - | TGTGCCACCCGAGATGACAGCCACGAGCAGTACTTC | CATRDDSHEQYF
once | TRBJ2-4 | TRBV4-1 | TRBD2 | TGCGCCAGCAGCCAAGATTTGGAACTAGCGGGCCCCAAAAACATTCAGTACTTC | CASSQDLELAGPKNIQYF
- | TRBJ2-7 | TRBV27 | - | TGTGCCAGCGGCCCCCTGAGTAGCGGCTACGAGCAGTACTTC | CASGPLSSGYEQYF
- | TRBJ1-1 | TRBV10-3 | TRBD1 | TGTGCCATCAGCCCTCGAGGAGGACAGGGCCCAGCTTTCTTT | CAISPRGGQGPAFF
once | TRBJ2-5 | TRBV21-1 | - | TGTGCCAGCAGCAAAGGTGGTCGCATGGGGGGGACCCAGTACTTC | CASSKGGRMGGTQYF
- | TRBJ2-3 | TRBV2 | - | TGTGCCAGCAGTGGAGAGGCTAGCACAGATACGCAGTATTTT | CASSGEASTDTQYF
- | TRBJ1-1 | TRBV30 | - | TGTGCCTGGACCCTCGGGGGCACTGAAGCTTTCTTT | CAWTLGGTEAFF
- | TRBJ2-1 | TRBV5-1 | TRBD1 | TGCGCCAGCAGCGGGGACAGGGCTTTCGATGAGCAGTTCTTC | CASSGDRAFDEQFF
few | TRBJ1-3 | TRBV7-8 | - | TGTGCCAGCAGCACCAGGGTTAGGTCTGGAAACACCATATATTTT | CASSTRVRSGNTIYF
once | TRBJ2-7 | TRBV5-6 | TRBD2 | TGTGCCAGCAGATATGGACTAGCGGGAGTCGGTTACGAGCAGTACTTC | CASRYGLAGVGYEQYF
- | TRBJ2-1 | TRBV23-1 | - | TGCGCCAGCAGTCAATCGGAGGGGAGCGGTGAGCAGTTCTTC | CASSQSEGSGEQFF
- | TRBJ2-3 | TRBV5-1 | - | TGCGCCAGCAGCAAGACCCCCTCGGGTACGCAGTATTTT | CASSKTPSGTQYF
- | TRBJ1-3 | TRBV5-1 | TRBD1 | TGCGCCAGCAGCTTGCAAGGACAGGGGGCCGGCACCATATATTTT | CASSLQGQGAGTIYF
- | TRBJ1-1 | TRBV14 | TRBD1 | TGTGCCAGCAGCCAGGGACAGAGTAGCGCTGAAGCTTTCTTT | CASSQGQSSAEAFF
- | TRBJ2-1 | TRBV19 | TRBD2 | TGTGCCAGTAGTATCGGGCTAGCGGGGCACAATGAGCAGTTCTTC | CASSIGLAGHNEQFF
once | TRBJ2-2 | TRBV11-2 | - | TGTGCCAGCAGCCCGGGACATACGAACACCGGGGAGCTGTTTTTT | CASSPGHTNTGELFF
- | TRBJ2-7 | TRBV7-6 | - | TGTGCCAGCAGCCCAACAGGTAGGGCCGAGCCCTACGAGCAGTACTTC | CASSPTGRAEPYEQYF
- | TRBJ2-1 | TRBV9 | TRBD2 | TGTGCCAGCAGCGTCACTAGCGGGAGATACAATGAGCAGTTCTTC | CASSVTSGRYNEQFF
- | TRBJ2-5 | TRBV13 | TRBD2 | TGTGCCAGCAGCTTAGTTGGAGCGGGAGGGCCAGAGGAGACCCAGTACTTC | CASSLVGAGGPEETQYF
- | TRBJ2-7 | TRBV6-2/TRBV6-3 | - | TGTGCCAGCAGCCTCCCCCGGGAGCAGTACTTC | CASSLPREQYF
- | TRBJ2-1 | TRBV24-1 | - | TGTGCCACCAGTGGGAGTACTCCGCAGGGCTCCTACAATGAGCAGTTCTTC | CATSGSTPQGSYNEQFF
- | TRBJ1-1 | TRBV18 | - | TGTGCCAGCTCACCCCAACAACAGGGACCCAACACTGAAGCTTTCTTT | CASSPQQQGPNTEAFF
once | TRBJ2-3 | TRBV29-1 | - | TGCAGCGTTGATTTCACTGGCACAGATACGCAGTATTTT | CSVDFTGTDTQYF
- | TRBJ2-7 | TRBV6-2/TRBV6-3 | TRBD2 | TGTGCCAGCAGTTACCCGGGGGGAGGGCGATCCTACGAGCAGTACTTC | CASSYPGGGRSYEQYF
- | TRBJ1-4 | TRBV28 | - | TGTGCCAGCTTTGCCCGGGCAGGGAAGACGGAAAAACTGTTTTTT | CASFARAGKTEKLFF
- | TRBJ1-1 | TRBV5-1 | - | TGCGCCAGCAGCTTGGTCTCGGGTAGAGAGAACACTGAAGCTTTCTTT | CASSLVSGRENTEAFF
- | TRBJ1-2 | TRBV4-1 | - | TGCGCCAGCAGCATAGGGGTCAACTATGGCTACACCTTC | CASSIGVNYGYTF
- | TRBJ2-7 | TRBV27 | - | TGTGCCAGCAGTAAGACAGGTGTCGCGGTTGGCGAGCAGTACTTC | CASSKTGVAVGEQYF
- | TRBJ1-2 | TRBV7-2 | TRBD1 | TGTGCCAGCAGCCCCCAGGGGGATAGCTATGGCTACACCTTC | CASSPQGDSYGYTF
- | TRBJ1-1 | TRBV29-1 | TRBD1 | TGCAGCGTCCAAGGGGCAGGGGGCGCGAACACTGAAGCTTTCTTT | CSVQGAGGANTEAFF